The present T cell receptor beta chain was sequenced within a study of cytotoxic CD8 clonotypes in ibrutinib-treated CLL. Overall study context: The samples contained a few hundred thousand productive templates on average. They also contained an average of about 100,000 productive rearrangements.

This clone was detected once. TCR beta libraries used about 2.1 micrograms of DNA from cryopreserved PBMCs. V was clipped by 6 bases and J by 1 base, with 7 bases between them. The CDR3 has 13 amino acids. Germline CDR1 MDHEN, CDR2 SYDVKM. Deep sequencing aimed at 1 in 200,000 to 1 in 1 million T cells' resolution. Profiling relied on immunoSEQ multiplex PCR, and the TCRdb table lists in-frame clones only, not all of them. Altogether 7,300 or so clones are present, around four fifths being singletons, with the ten largest covering about 4.1%. The sample in question was PBMCs, obtained before ibrutinib treatment. The clonotype was recovered from a human donor with chronic lymphocytic leukemia. V usage is TRBV28 and J usage is TRBJ1-5; D unclear. In DNA form, the CDR3 reads TGTGCCAGCAGGAGAGACAGCAATCAGCCCCAGCATTTT. It specifies CASRRDSNQPQHF.